This T cell receptor (beta chain) stems from a study of PD-1 blockade in classical Hodgkin lymphoma. Study-wide context: Patients were administered nivolumab (3 mg/kg intravenously) every 2 weeks.

Each of the patients experienced relapse following autologous stem cell transplantation, and their brentuximab vedotin exposure differed. Notes on the study in general: Prior to therapy, complete responders displayed diversity much like that of newly diagnosed patients.

This clone appeared a single time. The target antigen is unknown. Sequencing used immunoSEQ multiplex PCR; TCRdb keeps in-frame clones, though not all of them. The data show about 94,000 clones, with roughly 89% seen just once and around 10% held by the top ten. Germline trimming cut 6 bases from V and 10 bases from J; bases unmatched to any gene: 7. The CDR3 runs 14 residues. Germline V gene sequence: CDR1 MNHNY, CDR2 SVGAGI (reference sequence). V gene TRBV6-6 combines with J gene TRBJ1-6; 9 positions match TRBD1. Specimen: peripheral blood mononuclear cells (PBMCs), collected before the second cycle of nivolumab. This TCR derives from a human donor with classical Hodgkin lymphoma. In DNA form, the CDR3 reads TGTGCCAGCAGCCCCGGGACAGGGAACTCACCCCTCCACTTT. Its translation is CASSPGTGNSPLHF.